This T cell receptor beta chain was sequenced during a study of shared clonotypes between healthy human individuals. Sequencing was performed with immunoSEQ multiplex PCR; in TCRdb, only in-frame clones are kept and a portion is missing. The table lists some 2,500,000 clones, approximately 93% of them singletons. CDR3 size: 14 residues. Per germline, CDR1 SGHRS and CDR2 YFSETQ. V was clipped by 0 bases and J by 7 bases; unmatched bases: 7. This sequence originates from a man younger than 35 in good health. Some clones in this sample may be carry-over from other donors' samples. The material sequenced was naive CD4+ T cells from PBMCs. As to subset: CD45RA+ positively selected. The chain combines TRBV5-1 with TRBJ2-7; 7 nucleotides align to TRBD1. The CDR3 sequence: CASSLEGALREQYF. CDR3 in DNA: TGCGCCAGCAGCTTGGAGGGGGCGTTACGGGAGCAGTACTTC. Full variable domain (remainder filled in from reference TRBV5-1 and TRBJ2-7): KAGVTQTPRYLIKTRGQQVTLSCSPISGHRSVSWYQQTPGQGLQFLFEYFSETQRNKGNFPGRFSGRQFSNSRSEMNVSTLELGDSALYLCASSLEGALREQYFGPGTRLTVT.